The source of this T cell receptor (beta chain) is a study of regulatory T cells in long-lasting Graves disease. General study points: Under persistent disease, TRBV28, TRBJ1-2 and TRBJ2-5 were used preferentially. Clonotypes that were public and shared totalled roughly 3,000 in persistent patients versus over 800 in new patients.

This clonotype has ten or more counts. Its antigen is still unknown. The time point was: newly diagnosed GD, antithyroid drugs for less than 3 months. PBMC RNA served as the TCR library source. It was American Thyroid Association guidelines that determined Graves' disease diagnosis. Construction of TCR beta libraries relied on iRepertoire HTBI primers and on Arm-PCR targeting CDR3 regions. In TCRdb, the multiplex PCR reads were re-called with MiXCR into one record per CDR3 protein. The sample records over 200,000 distinct CDR3 sequences, 15% to 20% being singletons. Trimming removed 0 bases at V and 2 bases at J, with 19 bases between. The CDR3 has 18 residues. In germline, CDR1 is LGHNT, CDR2 FRNRAP. These data were also filed under a second study, of T cells in Graves' hyperthyroidism and ophthalmopathy. As that study records: Prediction of ophthalmopathy progression came a median about 6 months pre-onset.

Sequenced material: peripheral blood mononuclear cells (PBMCs), taken at new diagnosis, from a patient treated with antithyroid drugs. The TCR sequence derives from a woman under 40 with Graves disease. The V call is TRBV12-5, the J call TRBJ1-2; no definite D call. The CDR3 coding sequence is TGTGCTAGTGGTTTGGTAATTGGACGGACTAGGACGAACTATGGCTACACCTTC. Translation gives CASGLVIGRTRTNYGYTF.